This TCR beta chain was retrieved from a study of T cell repertoires in cytomegalovirus infection. Study context: Carrying CMV and the relevant HLA type showed in public TCR beta signatures.

As concerns this clonotype: Its cognate antigen is unknown.

TCRdb reprocessed the reads with MiXCR, giving one entry per CDR3 protein. The sample has approximately 910,000 distinct CDR3 sequences, roughly 30% seen once. CDR1 and CDR2 from the germline V gene are SNHLY and FYNNEI. The CDR3 extends over 10 amino acids. The gene calls are TRBV2 and TRBJ2-3; D gene uncertain. The origin of this receptor is a human donor in good health (CMV status not recorded). Some clones in this sample may be carry-over from other donors' samples. The source material was cultured CD8+ T cells from PBMCs, sampled from culture after CMV antigen stimulation. CDR3 nucleotides: TGTGCTACCTACCGAGATACGCAGTATTTT. Protein product: CATYRDTQYF.